A selection of T cell receptor beta chains follows, all from one sample in a study of monozygotic twins with inflammatory bowel disease. For each CDR3 protein, TCRdb gives one entry from its re-call of the 5' RACE reads, without DNA. This table holds approximately 85,000 distinct CDR3 sequences. Input material: blood. These receptors were collected from a human donor with ulcerative colitis or Crohn's disease, or a healthy co-twin of an affected twin (not recorded which). The CDR3 runs from the conserved cysteine through the conserved F or W.

V gene: TRBV5-1; J gene: TRBJ1-1; CDR3 protein: CASSLSQGDQAFF
V gene: TRBV27; J gene: TRBJ1-5; CDR3 protein: CASRGRQGSSVNQPQHF
V gene: TRBV12-3/TRBV12-4; J gene: TRBJ2-7; CDR3 protein: CASSLRPRAEQYF
V gene: TRBV5-5; J gene: TRBJ2-2; CDR3 protein: CASSLRTSNTGELFF
V gene: TRBV5-1; J gene: TRBJ2-3; CDR3 protein: CASSLVMGRDTQYF
V gene: TRBV4-2; J gene: TRBJ2-7; CDR3 protein: CASSPIAEAYYEQYF
V gene: TRBV11-2; J gene: TRBJ2-6; CDR3 protein: CASREFWANVLTF
V gene: TRBV20-1; J gene: TRBJ2-7; CDR3 protein: CSARYQTSGAYEQYF
V gene: TRBV19; J gene: TRBJ2-2; CDR3 protein: CASSIGPGAGELFF
V gene: TRBV12-3/TRBV12-4; J gene: TRBJ2-5; CDR3 protein: CASSLGRGLAEETQYF
V gene: TRBV18; J gene: TRBJ2-7; CDR3 protein: CASSEGLAGPYEQYF
V gene: TRBV20-1; J gene: TRBJ1-1; CDR3 protein: CSARSGLVTEAFF
V gene: TRBV29-1; J gene: TRBJ2-5; CDR3 protein: CSARQGSKVETQYF
V gene: TRBV7-9; J gene: TRBJ2-5; CDR3 protein: CASSPRPSGETQYF
V gene: TRBV13; J gene: TRBJ2-5; CDR3 protein: CASSERRGPIGQETQYF
V gene: TRBV7-8; J gene: TRBJ2-5; CDR3 protein: CASSLDPPLAETQYF
V gene: TRBV11-3; J gene: TRBJ2-1; CDR3 protein: CASSLAGGNEQFF
V gene: TRBV5-6; J gene: TRBJ1-2; CDR3 protein: CASSLTIPNYGYTF
V gene: TRBV24-1; J gene: TRBJ2-2; CDR3 protein: CATSDTTGVPGELFF
V gene: TRBV4-2; J gene: TRBJ2-3; CDR3 protein: CASSHAGTGGDTQYF
V gene: TRBV20-1; J gene: TRBJ2-5; CDR3 protein: CSARGQAGAQETQYF
V gene: TRBV14; J gene: TRBJ2-4; CDR3 protein: CASSQVGGVGNIQYF
V gene: TRBV6-2/TRBV6-3; J gene: TRBJ1-5; CDR3 protein: CASSLRGQPQHF
V gene: TRBV2; J gene: TRBJ2-7; CDR3 protein: CASSDSGANYEQYF
V gene: TRBV5-8; J gene: TRBJ2-1; CDR3 protein: CASSVLASEGNEQFF
V gene: TRBV5-1; J gene: TRBJ2-2; CDR3 protein: CASSPQEPGELFF
V gene: TRBV5-1; J gene: TRBJ2-3; CDR3 protein: CASSAGLAGVDTQYF
V gene: TRBV19; J gene: TRBJ1-2; CDR3 protein: CASSIGGLGYTF
V gene: TRBV25-1; J gene: TRBJ1-2; CDR3 protein: CASSVWDGYGYTF
V gene: TRBV3-1; J gene: TRBJ2-2; CDR3 protein: CASSLTGRDTGELFF
V gene: TRBV20-1; J gene: TRBJ2-5; CDR3 protein: CSAQDSLSKETQYF
V gene: TRBV20-1; J gene: TRBJ2-7; CDR3 protein: CSAHDSYEQYF
V gene: TRBV27; J gene: TRBJ1-1; CDR3 protein: CASSFRGYYSRQVNTEAFF
V gene: TRBV29-1; J gene: TRBJ1-2; CDR3 protein: CSVSWTANYGYTF
V gene: TRBV3-1; J gene: TRBJ2-7; CDR3 protein: CASSPRRDRSYEQYF
V gene: TRBV19; J gene: TRBJ1-1; CDR3 protein: CASSTRWGTGGTEAFF
V gene: TRBV7-9; J gene: TRBJ1-2; CDR3 protein: CASSGRHYGYTF
V gene: TRBV7-2; J gene: TRBJ2-1; CDR3 protein: CASSLLAGGFNEQFF
V gene: TRBV6-2/TRBV6-3; J gene: TRBJ1-5; CDR3 protein: CASSFVGGDNQPQHF
V gene: TRBV5-1; J gene: TRBJ1-6; CDR3 protein: CASSLGGRQGSLHF
V gene: TRBV5-1; J gene: TRBJ2-5; CDR3 protein: CASSLTGSQETQHF
V gene: TRBV5-1; J gene: TRBJ2-2; CDR3 protein: CASSPGSRIPGELFF